Detailed here is one TCR beta chain. Its antigen is as yet unknown. This record belongs to a study of cytomegalovirus exposure and HLA in healthy donors. Study results and limitations: Prior analysis indicated that the majority of TCR beta V segments exhibited productivity approximately 87% or approximately 30% of the time. An analysis that was carried out later associated 16,000 or so TCR beta sequences with HLA alleles at 0.05 false discovery rate. The authors excluded some V segments, including TRBV6-2 and TRBV6-3, as indistinguishable.

The primer mix had 60 Vbeta and 13 Jbeta primers. TCRdb's table, derived via immunoSEQ multiplex PCR, lists solely in-frame clones and lacks some. This sample has some 110,000 clones, with around 80% found just once. Trimming cost V 3 bases and J 13 bases; bases outside gene matches: 11. The CDR3 has 15 residues. Germline CDR1 reads MNHEY; CDR2 reads SMNVEV (reference sequence). This receptor was taken from a man between 25 and 39 years old in good health and CMV-seropositive. The specimen was PBMCs. V gene TRBV27 combines with J gene TRBJ2-1; 11 bases align to TRBD2. CDR3 in DNA: TGTGCCAGCAGTTTCGCCTTAGCGGGAGGGCCTCTCCAGTTCTTC. This codes for CASSFALAGGPLQFF.